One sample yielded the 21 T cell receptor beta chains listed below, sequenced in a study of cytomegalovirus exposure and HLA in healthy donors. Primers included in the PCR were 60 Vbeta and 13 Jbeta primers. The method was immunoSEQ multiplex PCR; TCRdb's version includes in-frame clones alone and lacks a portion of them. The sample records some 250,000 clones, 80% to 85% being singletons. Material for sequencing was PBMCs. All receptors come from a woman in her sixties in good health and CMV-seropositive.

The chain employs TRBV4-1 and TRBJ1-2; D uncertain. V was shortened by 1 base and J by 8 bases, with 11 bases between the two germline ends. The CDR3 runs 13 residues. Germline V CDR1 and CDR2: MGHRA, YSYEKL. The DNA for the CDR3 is TGCGCCAGCAGCCAAGGGGCGGGTTGGGGCTACACCTTC. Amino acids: CASSQGAGWGYTF.

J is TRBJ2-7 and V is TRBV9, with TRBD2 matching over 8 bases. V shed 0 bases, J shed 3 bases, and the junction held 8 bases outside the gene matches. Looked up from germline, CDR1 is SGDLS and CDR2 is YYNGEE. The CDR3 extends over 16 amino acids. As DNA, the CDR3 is TGTGCCAGCAGCGTAGATATGGGGGCGGGAGGCTACGAGCAGTACTTC. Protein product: CASSVDMGAGGYEQYF.

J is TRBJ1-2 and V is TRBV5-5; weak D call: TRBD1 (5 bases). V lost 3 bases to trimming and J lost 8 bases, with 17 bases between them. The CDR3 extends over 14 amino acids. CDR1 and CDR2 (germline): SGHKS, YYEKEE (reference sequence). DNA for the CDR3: TGTGCCAGCAGCTCGGACAACACCGTGGGAGGCTACACCTTC. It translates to CASSSDNTVGGYTF.

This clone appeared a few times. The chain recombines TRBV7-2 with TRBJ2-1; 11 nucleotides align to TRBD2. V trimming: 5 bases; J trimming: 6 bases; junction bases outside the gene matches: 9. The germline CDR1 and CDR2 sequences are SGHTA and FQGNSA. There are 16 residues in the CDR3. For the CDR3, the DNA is TGTGCCAGCAGCCCGAGGGGGACTAGCGGTTTCAATGAGCAGTTCTTC. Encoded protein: CASSPRGTSGFNEQFF. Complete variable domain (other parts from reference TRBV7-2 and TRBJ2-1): GAGVSQSPSNKVTEKGKDVELRCDPISGHTALYWYRQSLGQGLEFLIYFQGNSAPDKSGLPSDRFSAERTGGSVSTLTIQRTQQEDSAVYLCASSPRGTSGFNEQFFGPGTRLTVL.

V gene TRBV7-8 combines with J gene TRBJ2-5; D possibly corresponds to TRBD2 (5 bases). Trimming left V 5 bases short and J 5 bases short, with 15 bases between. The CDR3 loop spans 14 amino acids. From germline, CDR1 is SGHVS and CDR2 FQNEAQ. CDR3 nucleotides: TGTGCCAGCAGCCAATGGGGTGGGGAGGAGACCCAGTACTTC. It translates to CASSQWGGEETQYF.

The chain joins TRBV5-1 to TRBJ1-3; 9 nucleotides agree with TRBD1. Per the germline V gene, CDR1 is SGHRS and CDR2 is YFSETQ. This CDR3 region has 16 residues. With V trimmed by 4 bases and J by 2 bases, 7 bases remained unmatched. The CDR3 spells CASSPTRQGAGNTIYF. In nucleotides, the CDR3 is TGCGCCAGCAGCCCCACTCGACAGGGGGCTGGAAACACCATATATTTT.

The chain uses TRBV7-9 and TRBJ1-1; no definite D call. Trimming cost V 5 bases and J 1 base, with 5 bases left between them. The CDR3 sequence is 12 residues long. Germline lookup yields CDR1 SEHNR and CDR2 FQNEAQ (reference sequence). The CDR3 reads CASSPQNTEAFF. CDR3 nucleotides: TGTGCCAGCAGCCCCCAGAACACTGAAGCTTTCTTT. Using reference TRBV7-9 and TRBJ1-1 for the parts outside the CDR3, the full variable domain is DTGVSQNPRHKITKRGQNVTFRCDPISEHNRLYWYRQTLGQGPEFLTYFQNEAQLEKSRLLSDRFSAERPKGSFSTLEIQRTEQGDSAMYLCASSPQNTEAFFGQGTRLTVV.

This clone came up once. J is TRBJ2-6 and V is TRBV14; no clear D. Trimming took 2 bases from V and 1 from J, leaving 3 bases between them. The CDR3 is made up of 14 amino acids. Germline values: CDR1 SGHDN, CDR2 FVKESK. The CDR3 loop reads CASSQSSGANVLTF. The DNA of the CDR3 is TGTGCCAGCAGCCAATCGTCTGGGGCCAACGTCCTGACTTTC. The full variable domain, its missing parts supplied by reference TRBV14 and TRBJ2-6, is EAGVTQFPSHSVIEKGQTVTLRCDPISGHDNLYWYRRVMGKEIKFLLHFVKESKQDESGMPNNRFLAERTGGTYSTLKVQPAELEDSGVYFCASSQSSGANVLTFGAGSRLTVL.

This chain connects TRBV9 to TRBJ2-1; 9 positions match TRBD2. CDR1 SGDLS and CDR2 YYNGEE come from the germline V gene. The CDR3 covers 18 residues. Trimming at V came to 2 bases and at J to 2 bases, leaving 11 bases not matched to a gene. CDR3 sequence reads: CASSVGGRAEEAYNEQFF. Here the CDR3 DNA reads TGTGCCAGCAGCGTGGGCGGGAGGGCCGAAGAGGCCTACAATGAGCAGTTCTTC.

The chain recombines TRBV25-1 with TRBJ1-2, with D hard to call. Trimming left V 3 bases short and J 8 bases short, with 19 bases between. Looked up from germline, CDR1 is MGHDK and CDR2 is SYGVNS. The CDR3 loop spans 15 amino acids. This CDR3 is CASSETGITSGGYTF. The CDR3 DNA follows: TGTGCCAGCAGTGAGACGGGCATTACCTCGGGAGGCTACACCTTC.

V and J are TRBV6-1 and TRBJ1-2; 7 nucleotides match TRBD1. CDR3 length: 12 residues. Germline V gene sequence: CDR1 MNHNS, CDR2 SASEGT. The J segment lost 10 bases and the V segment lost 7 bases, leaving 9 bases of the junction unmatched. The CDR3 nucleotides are TGTGCCAGCATAAGGACAGGATTGAACTACACCTTC. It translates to CASIRTGLNYTF.

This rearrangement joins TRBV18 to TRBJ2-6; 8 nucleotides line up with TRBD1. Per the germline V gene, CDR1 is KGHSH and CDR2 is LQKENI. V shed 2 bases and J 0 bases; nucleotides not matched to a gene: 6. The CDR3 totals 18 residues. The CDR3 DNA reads TGTGCCAGCTCACCAGATTGGACAGGGTACTCTGGGGCCAACGTCCTGACTTTC. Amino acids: CASSPDWTGYSGANVLTF.

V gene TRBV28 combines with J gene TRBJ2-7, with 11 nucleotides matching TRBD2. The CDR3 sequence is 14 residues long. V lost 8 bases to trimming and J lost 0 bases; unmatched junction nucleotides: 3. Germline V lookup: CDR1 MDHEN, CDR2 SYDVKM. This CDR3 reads CASQLAGDSYEQYF. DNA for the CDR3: TGTGCCAGCCAACTAGCGGGAGACTCCTACGAGCAGTACTTC.

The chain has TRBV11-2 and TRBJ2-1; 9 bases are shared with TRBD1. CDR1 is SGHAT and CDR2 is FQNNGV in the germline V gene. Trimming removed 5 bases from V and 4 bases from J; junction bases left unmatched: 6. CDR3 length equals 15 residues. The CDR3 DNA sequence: TGTGCCAGCAGCCCCGGGACAGGGTCTTACAATGAGCAGTTCTTC. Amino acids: CASSPGTGSYNEQFF.

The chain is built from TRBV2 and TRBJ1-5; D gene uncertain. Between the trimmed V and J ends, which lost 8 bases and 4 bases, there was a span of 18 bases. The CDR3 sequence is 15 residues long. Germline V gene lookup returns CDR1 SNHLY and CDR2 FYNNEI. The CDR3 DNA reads TGTGCCAGCCGTCGAGGGAGCCCCCTGAATCAGCCCCAGCATTTT. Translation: CASRRGSPLNQPQHF.

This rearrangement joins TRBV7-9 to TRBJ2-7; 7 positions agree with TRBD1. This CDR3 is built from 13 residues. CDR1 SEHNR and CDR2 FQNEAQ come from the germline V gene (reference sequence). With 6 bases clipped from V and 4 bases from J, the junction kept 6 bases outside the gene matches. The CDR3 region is CASRRTGPYEQYF. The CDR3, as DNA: TGTGCCAGCAGACGGACAGGTCCTTACGAGCAGTACTTC.

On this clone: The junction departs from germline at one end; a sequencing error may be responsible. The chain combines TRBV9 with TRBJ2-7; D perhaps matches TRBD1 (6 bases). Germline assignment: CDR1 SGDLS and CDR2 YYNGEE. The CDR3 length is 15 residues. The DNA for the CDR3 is TGTGCCAGCAGCGTAGGACAGGCAAACACCTACAAGCAGTACTTC. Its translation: CASSVGQANTYKQYF.

CDR3 sequence reads: CASGVPDRGNQPQHF. The CDR3 DNA is TGCGCCAGCGGGGTGCCCGACAGGGGCAATCAGCCCCAGCATTTT. The gene calls are TRBV10-1 and TRBJ1-5, with 7 bases fitting TRBD1. V lost 8 bases and J lost 2; bases outside the gene matches: 9. The CDR3 runs 15 residues. Per germline, CDR1 WNHNN and CDR2 SYGVQD (reference sequence).

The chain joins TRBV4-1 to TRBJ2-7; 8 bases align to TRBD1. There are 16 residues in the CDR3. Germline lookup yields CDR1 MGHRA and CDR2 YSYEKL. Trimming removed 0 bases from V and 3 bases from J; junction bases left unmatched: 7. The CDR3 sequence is CASSQEGQVSFYEQYF. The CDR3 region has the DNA TGCGCCAGCAGCCAAGAGGGACAGGTCTCTTTCTACGAGCAGTACTTC.

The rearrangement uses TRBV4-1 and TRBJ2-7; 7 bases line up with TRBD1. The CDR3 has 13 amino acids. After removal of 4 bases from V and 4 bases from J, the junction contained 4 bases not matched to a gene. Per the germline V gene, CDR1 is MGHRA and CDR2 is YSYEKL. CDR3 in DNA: TGCGCCAGCAGCCTCGTGGGACAGTACGAGCAGTACTTC. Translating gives CASSLVGQYEQYF.

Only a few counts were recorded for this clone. In nucleotides, the CDR3 is TGCGCCAGCAGCTCCTCCCCCGGGACTTCGGAAGCTTTCTTT. Amino acid sequence: CASSSSPGTSEAFF. The chain combines TRBV5-1 with TRBJ1-1, with D maybe TRBD1 (5 bases). Trimming left V 3 bases short and J 8 bases short, with 17 bases between. The germline V gene has CDR1 SGHRS and CDR2 YFSETQ. There are 14 residues in the CDR3. Drawing the rest from reference TRBV5-1 and TRBJ1-1, the complete variable domain is KAGVTQTPRYLIKTRGQQVTLSCSPISGHRSVSWYQQTPGQGLQFLFEYFSETQRNKGNFPGRFSGRQFSNSRSEMNVSTLELGDSALYLCASSSSPGTSEAFFGQGTRLTVV.